The rows below give T cell receptor beta chains drawn from one sample of a study of cytomegalovirus exposure and HLA in healthy donors. Using immunoSEQ multiplex PCR, the repertoire was profiled, and TCRdb retains in-frame clones only, with some absent. The profile shows 80,000 or so clones, around three quarters of them singletons. Sequences were obtained from PBMCs. The receptor set was obtained from a man aged 40-49 years in good health and CMV-seronegative. Each CDR3 is given with its conserved first and last residue. The D gene is left open where the match is weak. Size tells how often a clone was seen (once, few, many) or the class of an expanded clone, and some rows leave it out.

clone size: -
V gene: TRBV6-5
D gene: TRBD2
J gene: TRBJ2-5
CDR3 DNA: TGTGCCAGCAGCCTCGGACTAGCGGGGGTGGAGACCCAGTACTTC
CDR3 protein: CASSLGLAGVETQYF

clone size: -
V gene: TRBV11-1
D gene: -
J gene: TRBJ2-1
CDR3 DNA: TGTGCCAGCAGCTTTAGGCGGGAAAACAATGAGCAGTTCTTC
CDR3 protein: CASSFRRENNEQFF

clone size: -
V gene: TRBV6-1
D gene: TRBD2
J gene: TRBJ2-3
CDR3 DNA: TGTGCCAGCAGCCTCCTAGCGGGACGGAGAGATACGCAGTATTTT
CDR3 protein: CASSLLAGRRDTQYF

clone size: -
V gene: TRBV28
D gene: -
J gene: TRBJ1-5
CDR3 DNA: TGTGCCAGCAGTTTAAGTATGCGGGGCGTGGCGAGTCAGCCCCAGCATTTT
CDR3 protein: CASSLSMRGVASQPQHF

clone size: -
V gene: TRBV10-3
D gene: TRBD2
J gene: TRBJ2-7
CDR3 DNA: TGTGCCACGGGACTAGCAACCTACGAGCAGTACTTC
CDR3 protein: CATGLATYEQYF

clone size: -
V gene: TRBV27
D gene: -
J gene: TRBJ2-7
CDR3 DNA: TGTGCCAGCAGCCATGGGAGGGAGCAGTACTTC
CDR3 protein: CASSHGREQYF

clone size: -
V gene: TRBV5-8
D gene: -
J gene: TRBJ1-1
CDR3 DNA: TGTGCCAGCAGCTTTACCCCCGGTTTTCTCCTAAGCGGGGCTTTCTTT
CDR3 protein: CASSFTPGFLLSGAFF

clone size: -
V gene: TRBV5-4
D gene: -
J gene: TRBJ1-4
CDR3 DNA: TGTGCCAGCAGTTCCCAGGGAGGTGGAGGTGAAAAACTGTTTTTT
CDR3 protein: CASSSQGGGGEKLFF

clone size: once
V gene: TRBV18
D gene: TRBD2
J gene: TRBJ2-5
CDR3 DNA: TGTGCCAGCTCACCCCAACTAGCGACTCAAGAGACCCAGTACTTC
CDR3 protein: CASSPQLATQETQYF

clone size: -
V gene: TRBV4-3
D gene: -
J gene: TRBJ1-1
CDR3 DNA: TGCGCCAGCAGCCAGCAGGGATATACTGAAGCTTTCTTT
CDR3 protein: CASSQQGYTEAFF

clone size: -
V gene: TRBV4-3
D gene: TRBD1
J gene: TRBJ2-3
CDR3 DNA: TGCGCCAGCAGCCAAGATCTGGGACAGGGAGGGCCCACAGATACGCAGTATTTT
CDR3 protein: CASSQDLGQGGPTDTQYF

clone size: once
V gene: TRBV25-1
D gene: -
J gene: TRBJ2-7
CDR3 DNA: TGTGCCAGCAGTCCACACGGGGGACAGCCCCACGAGCAGTACTTC
CDR3 protein: CASSPHGGQPHEQYF

clone size: -
V gene: TRBV5-1
D gene: -
J gene: TRBJ2-2
CDR3 DNA: TGCGCCAGCAGCTTGGACAGCACGAACACCGGGGAGCTGTTTTTT
CDR3 protein: CASSLDSTNTGELFF

clone size: -
V gene: TRBV19
D gene: -
J gene: TRBJ1-2
CDR3 DNA: TGTGCCAGTAGCCGGGGGGGTGGCTATGGCTACACCTTC
CDR3 protein: CASSRGGGYGYTF

clone size: -
V gene: TRBV27
D gene: TRBD1
J gene: TRBJ1-1
CDR3 DNA: TGTGCCAGCAGCAAGGTACAGGGGGCGATTAGGACTGAAGCTTTCTTT
CDR3 protein: CASSKVQGAIRTEAFF

clone size: once
V gene: TRBV29-1
D gene: -
J gene: TRBJ2-2
CDR3 DNA: TGCAGCGTTGATGGCGGGGCAAAGAACACCGGGGAGCTGTTTTTT
CDR3 protein: CSVDGGAKNTGELFF

clone size: -
V gene: TRBV25-1
D gene: TRBD1
J gene: TRBJ1-5
CDR3 DNA: TGTGCCAGCAGCGGGACAGGGTTGAGCAATCAGCCCCAGCATTTT
CDR3 protein: CASSGTGLSNQPQHF

clone size: -
V gene: TRBV20-1
D gene: TRBD1
J gene: TRBJ2-3
CDR3 DNA: TGCAGTGCTAGTAGGGGACAGGTGCAGTATTTT
CDR3 protein: CSASRGQVQYF

clone size: -
V gene: TRBV7-6
D gene: TRBD1
J gene: TRBJ2-7
CDR3 DNA: TGTGCCAGCAGCTTAGCTGCGGCCGGGACAGGGACTTACGAGCAGTACTTC
CDR3 protein: CASSLAAAGTGTYEQYF

clone size: -
V gene: TRBV27
D gene: -
J gene: TRBJ1-6
CDR3 DNA: TGTGCCAGCAGTCCCTCCAATCCGGGGGGGTCACCCCTCCACTTT
CDR3 protein: CASSPSNPGGSPLHF

clone size: many
V gene: TRBV2
D gene: TRBD1
J gene: TRBJ2-7
CDR3 DNA: TGTGCCAGCAGTCGGGACAGCAAACCCGAGCAGTACTTC
CDR3 protein: CASSRDSKPEQYF

clone size: -
V gene: TRBV4-3
D gene: -
J gene: TRBJ2-7
CDR3 DNA: TGCGCCAGCAGCCAAGACCGATCCCTGGAGGGGCTCACCTACGAGCAGTACTTC
CDR3 protein: CASSQDRSLEGLTYEQYF

clone size: -
V gene: TRBV5-4
D gene: -
J gene: TRBJ2-2
CDR3 DNA: TGTGCCAGCAGCTTTACGGCCGGGGAGCTGTTTTTT
CDR3 protein: CASSFTAGELFF

clone size: -
V gene: TRBV10-3
D gene: TRBD1
J gene: TRBJ2-3
CDR3 DNA: TGTGCCTCCCACAGGGGTTTCACAGATACGCAGTATTTT
CDR3 protein: CASHRGFTDTQYF

clone size: -
V gene: TRBV13
D gene: TRBD2
J gene: TRBJ2-3
CDR3 DNA: TGTGCCAGCAGCCCAGGCGGGGGTTTGGAAGATACGCAGTATTTT
CDR3 protein: CASSPGGGLEDTQYF

clone size: -
V gene: TRBV6-5
D gene: -
J gene: TRBJ2-7
CDR3 DNA: TGTGCCACCTCAGACACCTCCTACGAGCAGTACTTC
CDR3 protein: CATSDTSYEQYF

clone size: -
V gene: TRBV7-2
D gene: -
J gene: TRBJ1-1
CDR3 DNA: TGTGCCAGCAGCTTAGTAGCCCAGAACACTGAAGCTTTCTTT
CDR3 protein: CASSLVAQNTEAFF

clone size: once
V gene: TRBV30
D gene: -
J gene: TRBJ2-1
CDR3 DNA: TGTGCCTGGAGTGTAGCCAATGAGCAGTTCTTC
CDR3 protein: CAWSVANEQFF

clone size: few
V gene: TRBV2
D gene: TRBD1
J gene: TRBJ2-7
CDR3 DNA: TGTGCCAGCAAGAGTTGGGACAGTTCCTACGAGCAGTACTTC
CDR3 protein: CASKSWDSSYEQYF

clone size: few
V gene: TRBV19
D gene: TRBD1
J gene: TRBJ1-3
CDR3 DNA: TGTGCCAGTAGTATCGGGCACAGGGGCCTTAAGACTGGAAACACCATATATTTT
CDR3 protein: CASSIGHRGLKTGNTIYF

clone size: -
V gene: TRBV15
D gene: -
J gene: TRBJ1-1
CDR3 DNA: TGTGCCACCAGCAGAGGAACTGGAGGGACTGAAGCTTTCTTT
CDR3 protein: CATSRGTGGTEAFF

clone size: -
V gene: TRBV28
D gene: TRBD2
J gene: TRBJ2-7
CDR3 DNA: TGTGCCAGCATTGGGGGGGTCTACGAGCAGTACTTC
CDR3 protein: CASIGGVYEQYF

clone size: once
V gene: TRBV7-9
D gene: -
J gene: TRBJ1-1
CDR3 DNA: TGTGCCAGCAGCCAGTTACCCTCTACGAGGGCCACTGAAGCTTTCTTT
CDR3 protein: CASSQLPSTRATEAFF